Below, 14 T cell receptor beta chains from the same sample are listed, as sequenced in a study of blood T cell repertoires in COVID-19 (dated by TCRdb to 2020 to 2022). The library came from the immunoSEQ multiplex PCR assay. Sourced from immuneACCESS, this table was stored by TCRdb with only in-frame sequences that have V and J called. A share of the clones is absent; for the studies checked, an unresolved V gene accounts for under half, and the remainder has no known explanation. The sample contains approximately 180,000 clones, around 90% of them found a single time. In total, the top ten clones hold around 0.5% of the sample. Specimen: peripheral blood. All receptors derive from a man aged 50-60 years with acute or convalescent COVID-19.

V usage is TRBV19 and J usage is TRBJ1-5; TRBD1 matches 10 bases. There are 15 residues in the CDR3. V lost 7 bases and J lost 9; bases outside the gene matches: 12. The germline V gene has CDR1 LNHDA and CDR2 SQIVND (reference sequence). The CDR3 sequence is CASTLGTGAGRPQHF. The CDR3, as DNA: TGTGCCAGTACCCTGGGGACAGGGGCCGGGCGGCCCCAGCATTTT.

The J gene is TRBJ2-3, the V gene TRBV4-1, with unresolved D. In germline, CDR1 is MGHRA, CDR2 YSYEKL. The CDR3 has 14 amino acids. The germline V and J ends were trimmed by 0 bases and 2 bases, with 6 bases remaining between them. The CDR3 loop is CASSQEDFTDTQYF. The CDR3 DNA sequence: TGCGCCAGCAGCCAAGAAGACTTCACAGATACGCAGTATTTT.

The chain combines TRBV19 with TRBJ2-7; 7 bases align to TRBD2. Looked up from germline, CDR1 is LNHDA and CDR2 is SQIVND (reference sequence). This CDR3 spans 16 amino acids. Trimming removed 2 bases from V and 4 bases from J; junction bases left unmatched: 11. The CDR3 reads CASSIRLADTGYEQYV. CDR3 DNA: TGTGCCAGTAGTATAAGGCTAGCGGATACGGGGTACGAGCAGTACGTC.

The CDR3 region is CATSRGGRGTEAFF. In DNA, the CDR3 is TGTGCCACCTCACGTGGGGGGAGGGGCACTGAAGCTTTCTTT. The chain carries TRBV6-5 and TRBJ1-1, with a possible D match to TRBD1 (5 bases). The ends were cut back, 10 bases at V and 4 bases at J, with 19 bases in the middle. Germline values: CDR1 MNHEY, CDR2 SVGAGI. This CDR3 contains 14 residues.

The genes are TRBV2 and TRBJ1-1; 8 nucleotides line up with TRBD1. This CDR3 has 13 amino acids. V shed 9 bases and J 5 bases; nucleotides not matched to a gene: 8. Germline assignment: CDR1 SNHLY and CDR2 FYNNEI. The CDR3 region is CASVQGARTEAFF. CDR3 DNA sequence: TGTGCCAGTGTCCAGGGGGCGAGGACTGAAGCTTTCTTT.

V is TRBV10-1 and J is TRBJ2-7; possible D gene TRBD2, 6 bases. The V gene lost 11 bases and the J gene lost 4 bases, with 15 bases spanning the gap. Looked up from germline, CDR1 is WNHNN and CDR2 is SYGVQD (reference sequence). The CDR3 is made up of 12 amino acids. As DNA, the CDR3 is TGCGCCGGCCGGGAGAGGGAGTACGAGCAGTACGTC. Translating it yields CAGREREYEQYV.

The rearrangement links TRBV19 to TRBJ1-1; 7 bases match TRBD1. Unmatched junction bases numbered 2, after V lost 6 bases and J lost 1 base. The CDR3 extends over 13 amino acids. Germline CDR1 reads LNHDA; CDR2 reads SQIVND (reference sequence). The chain's CDR3 is CASRRTGNTEAFF. CDR3 DNA: TGTGCCAGTAGAAGGACAGGGAACACTGAAGCTTTCTTT.

This chain links TRBV6-5 with TRBJ2-2, with 10 bases that match TRBD1. Germline lookup yields CDR1 MNHEY and CDR2 SVGAGI. V trimming: 6 bases; J trimming: 4 bases; junction bases outside the gene matches: 5. The CDR3 contains 15 residues. The CDR3 protein is CASRIGTGVTGELFF. The CDR3, as DNA: TGTGCCAGCAGGATAGGGACAGGGGTCACCGGGGAGCTGTTTTTT.

The rearrangement uses TRBV9 and TRBJ1-3; D is perhaps TRBD1 (5 bases). Deletions cut 0 bases from V and 1 base from J, with 8 bases between. From germline, CDR1 is SGDLS and CDR2 YYNGEE. The CDR3 sequence is 15 residues long. The CDR3 nucleotides are TGTGCCAGCAGCGTAGGCGGGGGTTCTGGAAACACCATATATTTT. This gives the protein CASSVGGGSGNTIYF.

The chain employs TRBV7-3 and TRBJ2-3; TRBD2 matches 11 bases. Germline CDR1 SGHTA, CDR2 FQGTGA. V lost 5 bases, J lost 2 bases, and 6 bases stayed unmatched. The CDR3 sequence is 16 residues long. The chain's CDR3 is CASSALGLADTDTQYF. For the CDR3, the DNA is TGTGCCAGCAGCGCCCTGGGACTAGCGGACACAGATACGCAGTATTTT.

The CDR3: CASSQPPGQQYF. DNA of the CDR3: TGTGCCAGCAGCCAGCCACCGGGACAGCAGTACTTC. J is TRBJ2-4 and V is TRBV12-3 or TRBV12-4, with 7 bases aligning to TRBD1. The CDR3 contains 12 residues. J was trimmed by 13 bases and V by 6 bases; bases with no gene match: 9.

This clone was seen a single time. V usage is TRBV5-1 and J usage is TRBJ2-2; perhaps TRBD1 as D (6 bases). Germline V CDR1 and CDR2: SGHRS, YFSETQ. Trimming shortened V by 4 bases and J by 5 bases, and 12 bases separated the two germline ends. The CDR3 is 14 residues long. This CDR3 reads CASSDSQGTGELFF. The CDR3 nucleotides read TGCGCCAGCAGCGACAGCCAGGGGACCGGGGAGCTGTTTTTT.

As regards this clone: Other DNA sequences in this sample translate to the same CDR3. This chain links TRBV18 with TRBJ2-7; 9 positions match TRBD1. CDR1 and CDR2 from the germline V gene are KGHSH and LQKENI. V shed 2 bases and J 3 bases; nucleotides not matched to a gene: 2. This CDR3 spans 14 amino acids. CDR3 sequence reads: CASSPGTGNYEQYF. The DNA of the CDR3 is TGTGCCAGCTCACCAGGGACAGGGAACTACGAGCAGTACTTC.

The chain uses TRBV4-1 and TRBJ2-3, with 7 nucleotides matching TRBD1. The J segment lost 2 bases and the V segment lost 6 bases, leaving 2 bases of the junction unmatched. The germline V gene encodes CDR1 MGHRA and CDR2 YSYEKL. The CDR3 has 13 amino acids. CDR3 sequence reads: CASRGTDTDTQYF. CDR3 nucleotides: TGCGCCAGCAGGGGGACAGACACAGATACGCAGTATTTT.